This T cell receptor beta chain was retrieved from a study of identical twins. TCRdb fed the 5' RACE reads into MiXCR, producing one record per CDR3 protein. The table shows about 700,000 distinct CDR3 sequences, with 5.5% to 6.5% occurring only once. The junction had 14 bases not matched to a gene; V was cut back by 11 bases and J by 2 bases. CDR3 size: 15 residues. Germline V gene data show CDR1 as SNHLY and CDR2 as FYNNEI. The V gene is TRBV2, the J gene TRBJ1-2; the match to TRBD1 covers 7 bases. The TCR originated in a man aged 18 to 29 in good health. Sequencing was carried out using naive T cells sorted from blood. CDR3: CAGRRYRGRNYGYTF. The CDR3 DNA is TGTGCCGGCCGGCGTTACAGGGGACGAAACTATGGCTACACCTTC.